This T cell receptor beta chain was recovered during a study of spatial heterogeneity in lung cancer. The sample's time point: sample taken at primary tumor resection. Samples were obtained from approximately 72 donors, all untreated early-stage non-small cell lung cancer patients. Whole RNA, which was extracted from tumor, nontumor lung tissue or frozen PBMC, was sequenced without any cell sorting. This CDR3 is built from 15 residues. Trimming removed 3 bases at V and 6 bases at J, with 17 bases between. Germline V gene lookup returns CDR1 SGHAT and CDR2 FQNNGV. The study tagged each TCR cDNA molecule with a unique molecular identifier. TCRdb re-called the 5' RACE reads with MiXCR, one entry per CDR3 protein. The table includes thousands of distinct CDR3 sequences, about 13% detected once. Whole-study results and caveats: Mutation tallies in tumors tracked expanded intratumoral alpha and beta TCR counts.

This clonotype is a singleton in its sample. The target antigen is unknown. With the library built for alpha chains, this beta chain is off target and its frequency is not meaningful. The V gene is TRBV11-2, the J gene TRBJ1-1; D possibly corresponds to TRBD1 (6 bases). The source material was lung tumor tissue, sampled at surgery. This TCR was sampled from a male donor with early-stage non-small cell lung cancer. CDR3 DNA: TGTGCCAGCAGCTTCCGGGGGCCCCCGATCGCTGAAGCTTTCTTT. Its translation: CASSFRGPPIAEAFF.